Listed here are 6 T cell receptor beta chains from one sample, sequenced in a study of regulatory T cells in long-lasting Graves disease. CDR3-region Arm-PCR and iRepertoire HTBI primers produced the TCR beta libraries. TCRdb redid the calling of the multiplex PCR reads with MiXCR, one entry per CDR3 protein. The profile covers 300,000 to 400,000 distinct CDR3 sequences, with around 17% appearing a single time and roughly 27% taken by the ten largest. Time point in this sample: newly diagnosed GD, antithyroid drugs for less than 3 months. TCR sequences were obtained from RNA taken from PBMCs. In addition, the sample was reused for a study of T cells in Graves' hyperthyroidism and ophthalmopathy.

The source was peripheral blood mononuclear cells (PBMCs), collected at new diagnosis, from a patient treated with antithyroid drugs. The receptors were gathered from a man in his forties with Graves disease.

The CDR3 DNA reads as TGTGCCAGCACCTGGACGGGCTCCTATAATTCACCCCTCCACTTT. Translation gives CASTWTGSYNSPLHF. V is TRBV2 and J is TRBJ1-6; D is unclear. Germline lookup yields CDR1 SNHLY and CDR2 FYNNEI. The CDR3 totals 15 residues. The V end lost 7 bases, the J end lost 0 bases, and 10 bases lay between the germline ends.

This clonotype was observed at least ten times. In DNA, the CDR3 is TGTGCCAGCAGCTTAGGAACAGGGGGCCTTCAGTTCTTC. Its protein is CASSLGTGGLQFF. The V gene is TRBV7-2, the J gene TRBJ2-1; 9 nucleotides match TRBD1. Losses at the gene ends were 1 base for V and 13 bases for J; bases not matched to a gene: 5. This CDR3 spans 13 amino acids. Germline V gene data show CDR1 as SGHTA and CDR2 as FQGNSA.

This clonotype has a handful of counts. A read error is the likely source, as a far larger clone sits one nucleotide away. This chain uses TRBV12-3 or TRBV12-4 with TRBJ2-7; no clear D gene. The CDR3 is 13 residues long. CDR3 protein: CASSLAQTYELYF. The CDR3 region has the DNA TGTGCCAGCAGTTTAGCACAGACCTACGAGCTGTACTTC.

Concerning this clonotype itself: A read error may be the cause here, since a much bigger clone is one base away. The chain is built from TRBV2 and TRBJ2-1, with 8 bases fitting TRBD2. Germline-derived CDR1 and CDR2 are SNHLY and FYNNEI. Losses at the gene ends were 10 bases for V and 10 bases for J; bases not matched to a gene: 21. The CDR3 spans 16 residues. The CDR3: CATKGGGQLLPYEQFF. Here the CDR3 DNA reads TGTGCCACAAAGGGCGGGGGGCAGCTTCTACCCTACGAGCAGTTCTTC.

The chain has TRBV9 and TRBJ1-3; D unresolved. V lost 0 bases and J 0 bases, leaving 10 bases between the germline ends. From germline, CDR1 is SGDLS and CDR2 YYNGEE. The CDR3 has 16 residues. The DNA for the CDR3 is TGTGCCAGCAGCGTAGCGGTCGGAATCTCTGGAAACACCATATATTTT. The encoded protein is CASSVAVGISGNTIYF.

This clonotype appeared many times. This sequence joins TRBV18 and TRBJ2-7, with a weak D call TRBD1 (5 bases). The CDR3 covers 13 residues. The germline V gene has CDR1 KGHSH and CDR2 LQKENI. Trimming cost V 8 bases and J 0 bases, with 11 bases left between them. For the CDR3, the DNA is TGTGCCAGCAGCCCAGGGTCCTCCTACGAGCAGTACTTC. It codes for CASSPGSSYEQYF. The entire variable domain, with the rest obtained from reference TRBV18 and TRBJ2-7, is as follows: NAGVMQNPRHLVRRRGQEARLRCSPMKGHSHVYWYRQLPEEGLKFMVYLQKENIIDESGMPKERFSAEFPKEGPSILRIQQVVRGDSAAYFCASSPGSSYEQYFGPGTRLTVT.